This T cell receptor (beta chain) came from a study of CD4 T cells in relation to SARS-CoV-2 and coronaviruses. Study as a whole: The restricting HLA molecule for shared crossreactive spike epitopes was mapped.

The CDR3 consists of 16 residues. Germline CDR1 reads LNHDA; CDR2 reads SQIVND (reference sequence). Comment on this clone: Mismatch with germline at one junction end may stem from a read error. Other DNA variants within this sample encode the same CDR3.

Generated by immunoSEQ multiplex PCR, the TCRdb table keeps only in-frame clones and is missing some. The top ten hold more than 1.1% of the sample, which has about 55,000 clones, 75% to 90% seen once. Before the COVID-19 pandemic, during about 2010-2019, CD4+ T cells were taken from unexposed donors. The sample consisted of memory CD4+ T cells from PBMCs. V and J are TRBV19 and TRBJ2-2; TRBD1 agrees at 7 bases. The TCR was taken from a human donor in good health. CDR3 region: CASSTDRPFGTGELFF. CDR3 sequence (DNA): TGTGCCAGTAGTACGGACAGGCCGTTCGGCACCGGGGAGTTGTTTTTT.